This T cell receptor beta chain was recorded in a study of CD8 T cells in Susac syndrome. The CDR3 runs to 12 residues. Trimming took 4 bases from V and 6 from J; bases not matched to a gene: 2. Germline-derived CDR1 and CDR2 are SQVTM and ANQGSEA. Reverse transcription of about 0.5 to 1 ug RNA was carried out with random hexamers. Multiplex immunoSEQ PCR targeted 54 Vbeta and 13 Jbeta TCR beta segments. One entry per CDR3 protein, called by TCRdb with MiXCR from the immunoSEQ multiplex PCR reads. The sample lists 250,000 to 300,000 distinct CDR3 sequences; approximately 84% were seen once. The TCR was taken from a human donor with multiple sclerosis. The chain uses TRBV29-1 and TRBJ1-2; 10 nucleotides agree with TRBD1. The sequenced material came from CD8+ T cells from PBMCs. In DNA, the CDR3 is TGCAGCGTTGGAGGGACAGGGGATGGCTACACCTTC. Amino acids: CSVGGTGDGYTF.